What follows are 21 T cell receptor beta chains derived from one specimen sequenced in a study of technical replicates of blood from several donors. The method was immunoSEQ multiplex PCR; TCRdb's version includes in-frame clones alone and lacks a portion of them. The table shows about 98,000 clones, with 90% to 96% occurring only once. Sequences were obtained from T cells isolated from PBMCs. The receptor source for this set is a human donor in good health.

The chain uses TRBV15 and TRBJ1-4; D unresolved. CDR1 and CDR2 (germline): LNHNV, YYDKDF (reference sequence). V lost 5 bases, J lost 7 bases, and 14 bases lay in between. The CDR3 totals 14 residues. CDR3 bases: TGTGCCACCAGCGGGAGTTTGGCTGGTGAAAAACTGTTTTTT. The encoded protein is CATSGSLAGEKLFF.

This chain connects TRBV7-9 to TRBJ2-7; 7 bases fit TRBD1. Germline-derived CDR1 and CDR2 are SEHNR and FQNEAQ (reference sequence). The ends lost 2 bases at V and 5 bases at J; junction bases unmatched: 12. The CDR3 is 16 residues long. This CDR3 is CASSLRAWQGVNEQYF. The CDR3 DNA reads as TGTGCCAGCAGCTTAAGGGCATGGCAGGGGGTAAACGAGCAGTACTTC.

This sequence joins TRBV6-5 and TRBJ1-2; weak D call: TRBD1 (6 bases). From germline, CDR1 is MNHEY and CDR2 SVGAGI. V lost 6 bases to trimming and J lost 6 bases, with 20 bases between them. CDR3 length equals 15 residues. The chain's CDR3 is CASREQVGWGHGYTF. The CDR3, as DNA: TGTGCCAGCAGAGAACAGGTGGGGTGGGGGCATGGCTACACCTTC.

This rearrangement joins TRBV6-5 to TRBJ1-1; maybe TRBD1 (6 bases). CDR3 length equals 15 residues. CDR1 is MNHEY and CDR2 is SVGAGI in the germline V gene. V lost 0 bases and J lost 3, with 11 bases in between. The CDR3 nucleotides are TGTGCCAGCAGTTACTCGTTTTCAGGGGACACTGAAGCTTTCTTT. As protein: CASSYSFSGDTEAFF.

V and J are TRBV15 and TRBJ1-4, with TRBD1 matching over 7 bases. The CDR3 runs to 15 residues. CDR1 is LNHNV, CDR2 YYDKDF, per germline (reference sequence). Unmatched junction bases numbered 7, after V lost 3 bases and J lost 6 bases. CDR3 in DNA: TGTGCCACCAGCAGTCCCCGGGACAGCGATGAAAAACTGTTTTTT. It translates to CATSSPRDSDEKLFF.

V gene TRBV5-1 combines with J gene TRBJ2-1, with 9 bases matching TRBD2. J was trimmed by 5 bases and V by 6 bases; bases with no gene match: 6. Germline CDR1 reads SGHRS; CDR2 reads YFSETQ. The CDR3 sequence is 14 residues long. CDR3 coding DNA: TGCGCCAGCAAGGGACTAGCTGGAAACAATGAGCAGTTCTTC. It translates to CASKGLAGNNEQFF.

The chain joins TRBV4-1 to TRBJ2-5; TRBD2 matches 7 bases. V trimming: 2 bases; J trimming: 5 bases; junction bases outside the gene matches: 8. Per the germline V gene, CDR1 is MGHRA and CDR2 is YSYEKL. The CDR3 length is 15 residues. CDR3 DNA: TGCGCCAGCAGCCAATTTGCGGGGGAAGCCGAGACCCAGTACTTC. This codes for CASSQFAGEAETQYF.

The rearrangement uses TRBV7-9 and TRBJ1-2; D call uncertain. The V gene's germline CDR1 is SEHNR and CDR2 FQNEAQ (reference sequence). CDR3 length: 17 residues. Trimming removed 1 base at V and 4 bases at J, with 19 bases between. CDR3 DNA: TGTGCCAGCAGCTTAGGGGCCCGCGGAGGGAGTCGCTATGGCTACACCTTC. Encoded protein: CASSLGARGGSRYGYTF.

The CDR3 nucleotides are TGTGCCCGCGCCACCGGGACAGGGGCCCCCTACGAGCAGTACTTC. Its protein product is CARATGTGAPYEQYF. The rearrangement uses TRBV30 and TRBJ2-7; TRBD1 aligns across 10 bases. Germline V gene sequence: CDR1 GTSNPN, CDR2 SVGIG (reference sequence). V lost 8 bases, J lost 2 bases, and 12 bases stayed unmatched. The CDR3 runs to 15 residues.

The chain combines TRBV5-4 with TRBJ2-1, with 11 nucleotides matching TRBD1. CDR1 and CDR2 from the germline V gene are SGHNT and YYREEE (reference sequence). This CDR3 is 16 amino acids long. J lost 7 bases, V lost 4 bases, and 10 bases had no gene match. CDR3 amino acids: CASSRSSGTGGNEQFF. The DNA of the CDR3 is TGTGCCAGCAGCCGGTCATCCGGGACAGGGGGTAATGAGCAGTTCTTC. The full variable domain, with the rest looked up from reference TRBV5-4 and TRBJ2-1, is ETGVTQSPTHLIKTRGQQVTLRCSSQSGHNTVSWYQQALGQGPQFIFQYYREEENGRGNFPPRFSGLQFPNYSSELNVNALELDDSALYLCASSRSSGTGGNEQFFGPGTRLTVL.

The J gene is TRBJ2-1, the V gene TRBV7-9; 14 bases agree with TRBD2. Looked up from germline, CDR1 is SEHNR and CDR2 is FQNEAQ (reference sequence). This CDR3 comprises 17 residues. V lost 6 bases and J lost 7; bases outside the gene matches: 11. CDR3 DNA: TGTGCCAGCAGTTCGCCGGGACTAGCGGGAGTGGGAAATGAGCAGTTCTTC. The encoded protein is CASSSPGLAGVGNEQFF.

The chain employs TRBV6-5 and TRBJ1-4, with D unresolved. The CDR3 has 13 residues. The ends were cut back, 10 bases at V and 7 bases at J, with 16 bases in the middle. Germline V CDR1 and CDR2: MNHEY, SVGAGI. The CDR3 DNA reads as TGTGCCACCAGAACCAACTCGGGTGAAAAACTGTTTTTT. Translating gives CATRTNSGEKLFF.

The chain joins TRBV6-1 to TRBJ2-1; D may be TRBD1 (5 bases). V lost 2 bases, J lost 6 bases, and 14 bases lay in between. The germline CDR1 and CDR2 sequences are MNHNS and SASEGT. This CDR3 spans 15 amino acids. The CDR3 DNA reads as TGTGCCAGCAGTGAACCAGGGTACGTTCGCAATGAGCAGTTCTTC. Protein: CASSEPGYVRNEQFF.

The CDR3 nucleotides are TGCGCCAGCAGCCAGGGGCGGACAGCCGTCTCCTACGAGCAGTACTTC. Protein: CASSQGRTAVSYEQYF. V gene TRBV4-1 combines with J gene TRBJ2-7; D is possibly TRBD1 (6 bases). Germline CDR1 is MGHRA and CDR2 is YSYEKL. V was shortened by 3 bases and J by 0 bases, with 15 bases between the two germline ends. This CDR3 contains 16 residues.

This clone was seen just once. The V and J genes are TRBV28 and TRBJ2-1; D is possibly TRBD2 (6 bases). CDR3 size: 18 residues. Germline V gives CDR1 MDHEN, CDR2 SYDVKM. V was trimmed by 3 bases and J by 2 bases, leaving 20 bases between them. The CDR3 coding sequence is TGTGCCAGCAGTTTTGGAATCGGTGCGGGAAAGGCCTACAATGAGCAGTTCTTC. Translation: CASSFGIGAGKAYNEQFF.

This chain joins TRBV10-3 and TRBJ2-4, with 9 bases lining up with TRBD1. V lost 3 bases, J lost 14 bases, and 2 bases stayed unmatched. There are 11 residues in the CDR3. Germline V gene lookup returns CDR1 ENHRY and CDR2 SYGVKD. For the CDR3, the DNA is TGTGCCATCAGTGACGGGACAGGGAAGTACTTC. As protein: CAISDGTGKYF.

The chain combines TRBV5-1 with TRBJ2-7; D is perhaps TRBD2 (7 bases). The CDR3 is made up of 14 amino acids. The V end was cut by 1 base, the J end by 3 bases, with 11 bases between. The V gene's germline CDR1 is SGHRS and CDR2 YFSETQ. CDR3: CASSLWGGSYEQYF. The DNA of the CDR3 is TGCGCCAGCAGCTTGTGGGGGGGCAGCTACGAGCAGTACTTC.

The chain links TRBV7-9 to TRBJ1-2; 7 nucleotides match TRBD1. This CDR3 spans 15 amino acids. J gave up 3 bases and V 1 base, and 5 bases lay outside the gene matches. CDR1 and CDR2 from the germline V gene are SEHNR and FQNEAQ (reference sequence). CDR3 sequence: CASSLVPRGDYGYTF. In nucleotides, the CDR3 is TGTGCCAGCAGCTTAGTTCCCAGGGGGGACTATGGCTACACCTTC.

The V call is TRBV2, the J call TRBJ1-1; weak D call: TRBD1 (5 bases). The CDR3 has 12 amino acids. V was pared by 10 bases and J by 3 bases, with 12 bases between. Germline CDR1 reads SNHLY; CDR2 reads FYNNEI. Here the CDR3 DNA reads TGTGCCACAGGTTGGGGGGACACTGAAGCTTTCTTT. This translates into CATGWGDTEAFF.

The chain has TRBV19 and TRBJ2-4; possible D gene TRBD1, 5 bases. Trimming shortened V by 3 bases and J by 0 bases, and 9 bases separated the two germline ends. The germline CDR1 and CDR2 sequences are LNHDA and SQIVND (reference sequence). The CDR3 loop spans 15 amino acids. CDR3 sequence reads: CASSMTVPAKNIQYF. The CDR3 DNA is TGTGCCAGTAGTATGACAGTGCCAGCCAAAAACATTCAGTACTTC.

The chain has TRBV25-1 and TRBJ1-5; weak D call: TRBD1 (6 bases). Germline V gives CDR1 MGHDK, CDR2 SYGVNS. This CDR3 has 13 amino acids. The V end was cut by 6 bases, the J end by 1 base, with 7 bases between. CDR3 region: CASRQGSNQPQHF. The CDR3 DNA reads as TGTGCCAGCAGACAGGGAAGCAATCAGCCCCAGCATTTT.